Below are 12 T cell receptor beta chains sequenced from a single sample in a study of T cell responses to AZD1222 COVID-19 vaccine. Data came from immunoSEQ multiplex PCR; TCRdb stores just in-frame clones and leaves some out. The data show under 150,000 clones, roughly 93% seen once. The specimen comprised peripheral blood, sampled on day 0 of AZD1222 vaccination. Receptor source: an adult in good health.

This chain uses TRBV3-1 (or the pseudogene TRBV3-2) with TRBJ2-1; D call uncertain. Germline lookup yields CDR1 LGHDT and CDR2 YNNKEL (reference sequence). The V and J ends lost 4 bases and 3 bases respectively, with 1 base between them. CDR3 length equals 11 residues. The CDR3 DNA reads as TGTGCCAGCAGCCTCTACAATGAGCAGTTCTTC. Its protein product is CASSLYNEQFF.

The V gene is TRBV11-2, the J gene TRBJ1-1; 7 bases line up with TRBD1. Germline V gene lookup returns CDR1 SGHAT and CDR2 FQNNGV. The ends lost 3 bases at V and 2 bases at J; junction bases unmatched: 3. This CDR3 is 14 amino acids long. This chain's CDR3 is CASSFDRVNTEAFF. In nucleotides, the CDR3 is TGTGCCAGCAGCTTTGACAGGGTAAACACTGAAGCTTTCTTT.

This chain links TRBV15 with TRBJ1-3; no clear D gene. The CDR3 has 13 residues. Trimming left V 6 bases short and J 4 bases short, with 10 bases between. Per germline, CDR1 LNHNV and CDR2 YYDKDF (reference sequence). As DNA, the CDR3 is TGTGCCACCAGTTCTGGGAGCGGAAACACCATATATTTT. Its translation is CATSSGSGNTIYF.

The V call is TRBV6-5, the J call TRBJ2-7; TRBD1 is a possible D gene (6 bases). This CDR3 has 15 residues. The germline CDR1 and CDR2 sequences are MNHEY and SVGAGI. V lost 6 bases, J lost 2 bases, and 17 bases lay in between. The DNA for the CDR3 is TGTGCCAGCAGCAAAATAACCGGGACACCCTACGAGCAGTACTTC. This sequence encodes CASSKITGTPYEQYF.

This clone was seen only once. The V call is TRBV19, the J call TRBJ1-1, with D tentatively TRBD1 (5 bases). This CDR3 has 14 residues. The germline V and J ends were trimmed by 3 bases and 0 bases, with 8 bases remaining between them. In germline, CDR1 is LNHDA, CDR2 SQIVND (reference sequence). In nucleotides, the CDR3 is TGTGCCAGTAGTATGCGACAGCTGAACACTGAAGCTTTCTTT. This translates into CASSMRQLNTEAFF.

The chain carries TRBV7-3 and TRBJ1-2; D not resolved. The germline V and J ends were trimmed by 6 bases and 0 bases, with 14 bases remaining between them. The CDR3 consists of 15 residues. Germline CDR1 and CDR2: SGHTA and FQGTGA. This CDR3 reads CASRLQHSSNYGYTF. Written as DNA, the CDR3 is TGTGCCAGCAGGCTACAACACAGCTCTAACTATGGCTACACCTTC.

This chain connects TRBV5-6 to TRBJ2-1; a possible D gene is TRBD2 (6 bases). The CDR3 extends over 14 amino acids. Looked up from germline, CDR1 is SGHDT and CDR2 is YYEEEE. V was cut by 0 bases and J by 10 bases, with 14 bases left in between. The CDR3, as DNA: TGTGCCAGCAGCTTGGCCGCTTGGGGAGGAGAGCAGTTCTTC. Protein product: CASSLAAWGGEQFF.

This clone was seen once. The V gene is TRBV3-1 (or the pseudogene TRBV3-2), the J gene TRBJ1-5, with D tentatively TRBD1 (5 bases). Trimming cost V 2 bases and J 1 base, with 6 bases left between them. The CDR3 is made up of 14 amino acids. The germline V gene encodes CDR1 LGHDT and CDR2 YNNKEL (reference sequence). CDR3 in DNA: TGTGCCAGCAGCCAAAGGGACAGCAATCAGCCCCAGCATTTT. It is translated as CASSQRDSNQPQHF.

The chain has TRBV29-1 and TRBJ1-1; the D is unclear. This CDR3 has 12 residues. Per germline, CDR1 SQVTM and CDR2 ANQGSEA. Trimming took 4 bases from V and 4 from J, leaving 10 bases between them. The DNA of the CDR3 is TGCAGCGTTGCATGGGGTTTCACTGAAGCTTTCTTT. Its translation: CSVAWGFTEAFF.

The V and J genes are TRBV5-4 and TRBJ1-1; D remains ambiguous. Germline V gives CDR1 SGHNT, CDR2 YYREEE (reference sequence). V lost 4 bases, J lost 5 bases, and 9 bases lay in between. The CDR3 consists of 12 residues. The CDR3 DNA reads TGTGCCAGCAGCCCGGACGGTACTGAAGCTTTCTTT. Residues: CASSPDGTEAFF.

This clone was observed a few times. The chain carries TRBV5-8 and TRBJ1-2; D is unclear. Trimming removed 0 bases from V and 7 bases from J, with 7 bases in between. The V gene's germline CDR1 is SGHTS and CDR2 YDEGEE. CDR3 length equals 12 residues. CDR3 coding DNA: TGTGCCAGCAGCTTGGTCCTGGGTGGCTACACCTTC. It yields the protein CASSLVLGGYTF.

In this sample, this clone turned up once. J is TRBJ2-2 and V is TRBV6-5; no clear D gene. V was cut by 3 bases and J by 4 bases, with 3 bases left in between. CDR3 size: 12 residues. Germline V gene sequence: CDR1 MNHEY, CDR2 SVGAGI. This CDR3 is CASSYATGELFF. The DNA for the CDR3 is TGTGCCAGCAGTTATGCCACCGGGGAGCTGTTTTTT.